This T cell receptor (beta chain) stems from a study of OX40 agonist ivuxolimab in advanced cancers. At the level of the whole study: The costimulatory receptor OX40 (CD134) was targeted by ivuxolimab, a fully human IgG2 agonistic monoclonal antibody. The paper describes the monotherapy dose-escalation part (N of about 50 patients) of the phase I trial of ivuxolimab. Partial responses occurred in three dose-escalation patients, of whom one had hepatocellular carcinoma and two had cutaneous melanoma. Of the approximately 54 patients in dose escalation, some 19 had hepatocellular carcinoma, about 15 had melanoma, 9 had renal cell carcinoma and 9 had head and neck cancer. Intravenous ivuxolimab was administered to patients every 2 weeks at six dose levels: 0.01, 0.1, 0.3, 1.5, 3 and 10 mg/kg. In the dose-escalation cohort, around four fifths of patients were male, and the mean age was roughly 60 years with a range of about 23 to 79. The point of sequencing TCRbeta in the periphery was to test whether ivuxolimab changed TCR sequence diversity and drove clonal T-cell expansion. Patients were allowed to have had prior anti-PD-1, anti-PD-L1 or anti-CTLA-4 therapy, and around two fifths of the dose-escalation patients had been treated with checkpoint inhibitors. On the study overall, not on this receptor specifically: After ivuxolimab, expanded clones were on average more numerous among CD8+ T cells than among CD4+ T cells. In partial responders in the 0.1-3.0 mg/kg groups, normalized peripheral clonal expansion was found to be among the lowest, especially among CD8+ T cells. The antigen specificity of the clonally expanded peripheral T cells was not determined. Low levels of normalized T-cell clonal expansion were also seen in some nonresponding patients. At doses of 0.1 to 3.0 mg/kg, clonal expansion of both CD4+ and CD8+ blood T cells was observed from baseline to week 6.

The trial excluded patients who had a history of autoimmune disease or were on systemic immunosuppression. In every dose cohort, peripheral blood was drawn for TCR sequencing at baseline, cycle 4 day 1, and cycle 7 day 1. The samples were drawn from a first-in-human, open-label, multicenter phase I dose-escalation trial of ivuxolimab. Adults with locally advanced or metastatic melanoma, renal cell, hepatocellular, or head and neck squamous cell carcinoma were enrolled in the trial. Before TCR sequencing, CD4+ T cells and CD8+ T cells from peripheral blood were sorted into separate populations. Genomic DNA was isolated from the sorted cells so that the TCRbeta CDR3 region could be sequenced. The immunoSEQ Assay was used for sequencing of TCRbeta CDR3 regions. TCRdb re-hosts the immuneACCESS table, in-frame sequences only. Its copies lack some clones; in the studies checked, an unresolved V gene accounts for under half of them, and the cause for the rest is not known. The sample data list about 68,000 clones, and approximately 91% of these were observed just once. About 0.31% of the sample is taken by the ten largest.

V and J are truncated by 6 bases and 8 bases respectively, leaving an intervening sequence of 14 bases. Counted from cysteine to phenylalanine, this CDR3 has 13 amino acids. Only the CDR3 region is kept as DNA, spanning 39 bases read in frame from base 1. Reading the germline V gene gives CDR1 MNHNS and CDR2 SASEGT. With regard to this clone: What this receptor recognizes is not known. The sample holds no much larger clone one base away, and base qualities are not on file.

The sample was CD4+ or CD8+ T cells sorted from blood, taken in a trial of the OX40 agonist ivuxolimab. This sequence uses TRBV6-1 and TRBJ2-1; D gene: possibly TRBD2, on 5 matching bases. The source of this sequence is an adult with an advanced solid tumor such as melanoma, head and neck, liver or kidney cancer. The encoded CDR3 is CASSRAGEYEQFF. The DNA sequence reads TGTGCCAGCAGCCGGGCGGGTGAGTATGAGCAGTTCTTC.